In its sample, the clone carrying this T cell receptor (beta chain) was seen a few times. The target antigen is unknown. This sample was included in a study of beta chain features in type 1 diabetes. Study at large: Across every sample, around 100,000,000 sorted cells were examined in total. Findings of the study overall: Any HLA-type effect on TCRB rearrangement remained unresolved here. Sequencing the cDNA could make cells with high TCR expression show up more than they should.

Every donor had blood drawn once into heparin, around 100 mL on average. Reverse transcribing all isolated RNA meant expressed TCRB transcripts were sequenced. Profiled with immunoSEQ multiplex PCR; TCRdb holds only in-frame clones, not every one. The data show 350,000 to 450,000 clones, approximately 16% seen once. The sequence was obtained from a woman under 30 in good health. Material for sequencing was naive CD4+ T cells from blood.

CDR3 amino acids: CASSVSAAGELFF. CDR3 sequence (DNA): TGTGCCAGCAGCGTGAGCGCGGCCGGGGAGCTGTTTTTT. The J gene is TRBJ2-2, the V gene TRBV9; D not resolved. CDR3 length equals 13 residues. Looked up from germline, CDR1 is SGDLS and CDR2 is YYNGEE. Trimming took 2 bases from V and 6 from J, leaving 8 bases between them. Combining the CDR3 with reference TRBV9 and TRBJ2-2 gives the whole variable domain DSGVTQTPKHLITATGQRVTLRCSPRSGDLSVYWYQQSLDQGLQFLIQYYNGEERAKGNILERFSAQQFPDLHSELNLSSLELGDSALYFCASSVSAAGELFFGEGSRLTVL.